These 3 T cell receptor beta chains share one sample of origin, sequenced in a study of control samples from healthy donors and cancer patients. TCRdb's table, derived via immunoSEQ multiplex PCR, lists solely in-frame clones and lacks some. The sample has roughly 130,000 clones; 80% to 95% are singletons. What was sequenced was blood. The source is a man aged 18-30 years in good health.

In nucleotides, the CDR3 is TGTGCCAGCAGTCTGCCGGGACAGGGTTCCTACGAGCAGTACTTC. This translates into CASSLPGQGSYEQYF. This chain joins TRBV28 and TRBJ2-7; TRBD1 matches 9 bases. The CDR3 runs 15 residues. Germline-derived CDR1 and CDR2 are MDHEN and SYDVKM. V was clipped by 5 bases and J by 1 base; unmatched bases: 6. The full variable domain, rest sourced from reference TRBV28 and TRBJ2-7, is DVKVTQSSRYLVKRTGEKVFLECVQDMDHENMFWYRQDPGLGLRLIYFSYDVKMKEKGDIPEGYSVSREKKERFSLILESASTNQTSMYLCASSLPGQGSYEQYFGPGTRLTVT.

V gene TRBV28 combines with J gene TRBJ1-6; D not resolved. V lost 1 base and J 7 bases, leaving 8 bases between the germline ends. This CDR3 contains 14 residues. Germline V gene lookup returns CDR1 MDHEN and CDR2 SYDVKM. The CDR3: CASSLLKENSPLHF. CDR3 nucleotide sequence: TGTGCCAGCAGTTTATTGAAGGAGAATTCACCCCTCCACTTT. Complete variable domain (other parts from reference TRBV28 and TRBJ1-6): DVKVTQSSRYLVKRTGEKVFLECVQDMDHENMFWYRQDPGLGLRLIYFSYDVKMKEKGDIPEGYSVSREKKERFSLILESASTNQTSMYLCASSLLKENSPLHFGNGTRLTVT.

The chain has TRBV10-3 and TRBJ2-7; TRBD2 aligns across 12 bases. Germline lookup yields CDR1 ENHRY and CDR2 SYGVKD. V lost 3 bases to trimming and J lost 6 bases; unmatched junction nucleotides: 6. The length of the CDR3 is 15 residues. Written as DNA, the CDR3 is TGTGCCATCAGTGATTTCCCGACTAGCGGGAGCGAGCAGTACGTC. Protein: CAISDFPTSGSEQYV.